Each of the 8 T cell receptor beta chains below was sequenced from the same sample in a study of monozygotic twins with inflammatory bowel disease (dated by TCRdb to the late 2010s). Library method: 5' RACE. The sample was run on an Illumina HiSeq 2500. TCRdb reprocessed the reads, so every CDR3 protein sequence counts as one entry and DNA is not shown. The sample's records list about 330,000 distinct CDR3 sequences. Around 2% of the sample is held by the ten biggest clonotypes. Sequenced sample: blood. These receptors came from a human donor with ulcerative colitis or Crohn's disease, or a healthy co-twin of an affected twin (not recorded which).

V is TRBV12-3 or TRBV12-4 and J is TRBJ1-5; TCRdb outputs TRBD1, but without DNA this stays unchecked. The CDR3 spans 15 residues. The CDR3: CASSSSGGRNQPQHF.

The V and J genes are TRBV5-6 and TRBJ2-1; TCRdb names TRBD1, which stays unverified in the absence of DNA. CDR1 is SGHDT and CDR2 is YYEEEE in the germline V gene. The CDR3 is 13 residues long. The CDR3 region is CASSLSGHNEQFF. Full variable domain (outside the CDR3, taken from reference TRBV5-6 and TRBJ2-1): DAGVTQSPTHLIKTRGQQVTLRCSPKSGHDTVSWYQQALGQGPQFIFQYYEEEERQRGNFPDRFSGHQFPNYSSELNVNALLLGDSALYLCASSLSGHNEQFFGPGTRLTVL.

V and J are TRBV11-2 and TRBJ2-1; TCRdb designates TRBD1, a call that cannot be tested without DNA. The CDR3 totals 18 residues. Germline V lookup: CDR1 SGHAT, CDR2 FQNNGV. The CDR3 loop is CASSLLHDRGVSYNEQFF.

The CDR3 is CASSSGTSLYNEQFF. This chain connects TRBV5-1 to TRBJ2-1; TCRdb gives TRBD2 as the D gene, but with no DNA this cannot be confirmed. The CDR3 runs 15 residues. In germline, CDR1 is SGHRS, CDR2 YFSETQ.

The J gene is TRBJ2-7, the V gene TRBV24-1; the D gene TCRdb calls, TRBD1, cannot be checked with no DNA. The CDR3 loop spans 12 amino acids. Per the germline V gene, CDR1 is KGHDR and CDR2 is SFDVKD. The CDR3: CATSAQGREQYF.

This chain joins TRBV6-5 and TRBJ1-1; TCRdb's D gene call, TRBD1, goes unchecked for lack of DNA. Germline CDR1 and CDR2: MNHEY and SVGAGI. This CDR3 is built from 14 residues. CDR3 loop: CASSYSWGHTEAFF.

The V call is TRBV2, the J call TRBJ2-7; the TCRdb D gene call, TRBD2, has no DNA to confirm it. Germline V lookup: CDR1 SNHLY, CDR2 FYNNEI. The CDR3 contains 14 residues. CDR3 in amino acids: CASYVDGGIYEQYF.

The chain joins TRBV7-2 to TRBJ2-1; the TCRdb D gene call, TRBD2, has no DNA to confirm it. This CDR3 region has 12 residues. Germline CDR1 and CDR2: SGHTA and FQGNSA. The CDR3 protein is CASSPLAGQQFF. The full variable domain, in which reference TRBV7-2 and TRBJ2-1 provide the parts outside the CDR3, is GAGVSQSPSNKVTEKGKDVELRCDPISGHTALYWYRQSLGQGLEFLIYFQGNSAPDKSGLPSDRFSAERTGGSVSTLTIQRTQQEDSAVYLCASSPLAGQQFFGPGTRLTVL.